The T cell receptor (beta chain) described here comes from a study of T cell responses to AZD1222 COVID-19 vaccine. Looking at the study overall: Both about-4-week and about-12-week second-dose recipients were combined. Study-level results: Vaccine-associated CD4 TCRs ranged over spike, dominating at 160-218 and 743-854. The sample set comprised mostly white British donors with more females, and clonal diversity was possibly underestimated. Epitopes outside B.1.351 and B.1.1.7 mutated regions reportedly drew nearly half of spike TCRs.

Only in-frame clones appear in the TCRdb table, and some are missing; sequencing was by immunoSEQ multiplex PCR. The sample has approximately 130,000 clones, over 90% seen once. There are 15 residues in the CDR3. V was pared by 2 bases and J by 2 bases, with 3 bases of the junction left unmatched. In germline, CDR1 is MNHNS, CDR2 SASEGT. With respect to this clone: What it binds is unknown.

The rearrangement uses TRBV6-1 and TRBJ2-5; 9 bases line up with TRBD2. The sequencing used peripheral blood, collected on day 0 of AZD1222 vaccination. The TCR sequence derives from an adult in good health. CDR3 sequence: CASSESAGGQETQYF. The DNA for the CDR3 is TGTGCCAGCAGTGAAAGTGCGGGGGGGCAAGAGACCCAGTACTTC.